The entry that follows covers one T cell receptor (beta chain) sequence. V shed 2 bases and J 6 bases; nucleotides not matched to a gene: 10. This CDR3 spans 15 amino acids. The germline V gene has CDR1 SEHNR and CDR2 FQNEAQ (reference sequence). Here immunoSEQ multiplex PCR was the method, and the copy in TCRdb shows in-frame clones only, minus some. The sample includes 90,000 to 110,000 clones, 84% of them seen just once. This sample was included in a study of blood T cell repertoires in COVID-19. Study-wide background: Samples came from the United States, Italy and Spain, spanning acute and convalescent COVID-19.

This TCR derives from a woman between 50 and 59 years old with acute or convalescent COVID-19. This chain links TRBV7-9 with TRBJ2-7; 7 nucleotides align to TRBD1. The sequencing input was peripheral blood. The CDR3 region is CASSLKSGQTTEQYF. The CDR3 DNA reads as TGTGCCAGCAGCTTAAAGTCGGGACAGACGACCGAGCAGTACTTC.